The 8 T cell receptor beta chains presented below share a single source sample, sequenced in a study of Ad26.COV2.S vaccination and SARS-CoV-2 variants. Sequenced by immunoSEQ multiplex PCR; TCRdb stores in-frame clones only, minus some. The repertoire consists of some 340,000 clones, with around 84% occurring once and the leading ten covering approximately 1.9%. Indicated treatment: roughly 19 received Ad26.COV2.S at low or high dose, single or two shots; several received placebo; per-sample allocation not given. Repertoires come from day 63 after the first vaccine or placebo injection. Material: peripheral blood, obtained in a trial of Ad26.COV2.S vaccine versus placebo. These receptors originate from a person between 18 and 65 years old who received the Ad26.COV2.S COVID-19 vaccine or a placebo.

The chain links TRBV7-9 to TRBJ2-2; TRBD1 matches at 8 bases. V lost 5 bases, J lost 7 bases, and 6 bases stayed unmatched. Germline assignment: CDR1 SEHNR and CDR2 FQNEAQ (reference sequence). The CDR3 loop spans 14 amino acids. CDR3 in amino acids: CASSRTRGHGELFF. Here the CDR3 DNA reads TGTGCCAGCAGCCGAACCAGGGGGCACGGGGAGCTGTTTTTT.

This clone appeared once. V gene TRBV3-1 (or the pseudogene TRBV3-2) combines with J gene TRBJ2-5, with a tentative D call TRBD2 (6 bases). From germline, CDR1 is LGHDT and CDR2 YNNKEL (reference sequence). The CDR3 runs 14 residues. Trimming took off 4 bases at V and 5 bases at J, with 14 bases between the two ends. In nucleotides, the CDR3 is TGTGCCAGCAGCCCACGGGGGTTTGGTGAGACCCAGTACTTC. This encodes CASSPRGFGETQYF.

Comment on this clone: Other DNA sequences from this sample encode an identical CDR3 as well. The genes are TRBV6-1 and TRBJ2-3; no firm D call. Germline CDR1 and CDR2: MNHNS and SASEGT. Trimming cost V 3 bases and J 4 bases, with 2 bases left between them. This CDR3 spans 11 amino acids. The chain's CDR3 is CASSEPDTQYF. DNA of the CDR3: TGTGCCAGCAGTGAGCCAGATACGCAGTATTTT.

This chain connects TRBV9 to TRBJ1-1; possible D gene TRBD1, 6 bases. CDR3 length equals 14 residues. The ends were cut back, 4 bases at V and 5 bases at J, with 15 bases in the middle. Germline V CDR1 and CDR2: SGDLS, YYNGEE. The CDR3: CASSSTRGGTEAFF. As DNA, the CDR3 is TGTGCCAGCAGCTCCACAAGAGGGGGTACTGAAGCTTTCTTT.

The gene calls are TRBV5-6 and TRBJ1-4; TRBD1 might be the D (5 bases). V was shortened by 3 bases and J by 8 bases, with 17 bases between the two germline ends. Per germline, CDR1 SGHDT and CDR2 YYEEEE. This CDR3 spans 15 amino acids. This chain's CDR3 is CASSSRYSGREKLFF. CDR3 coding DNA: TGTGCCAGCAGCTCCAGATACTCAGGGAGAGAAAAACTGTTTTTT.

This clone has ten or more counts. Other DNA sequences of this sample code for an identical CDR3. V usage is TRBV6-4 and J usage is TRBJ2-3, with 10 bases fitting TRBD2. Germline trimming cut 0 bases from V and 4 bases from J; bases unmatched to any gene: 4. CDR1 is MRHNA and CDR2 is SNTAGT in the germline V gene. The CDR3 is 16 amino acids. CDR3 loop: CASSDSSSGGADTQYF. As DNA, the CDR3 is TGTGCCAGCAGTGACTCGTCCAGCGGGGGGGCAGATACGCAGTATTTT.

The chain employs TRBV27 and TRBJ2-5; TRBD2 matches at 9 bases. The CDR3 sequence is 20 residues long. With 6 bases clipped from V and 4 bases from J, the junction kept 24 bases outside the gene matches. Germline V lookup: CDR1 MNHEY, CDR2 SMNVEV (reference sequence). CDR3 amino acids: CASSQIPPWSGGRFGETQYF. For the CDR3, the DNA is TGTGCCAGCAGCCAGATTCCACCCTGGAGCGGGGGGCGGTTCGGAGAGACCCAGTACTTC.

This clone was recorded a few times. The rearrangement joins TRBV18 to TRBJ2-5; D perhaps matches TRBD2 (6 bases). The germline V and J ends were trimmed by 0 bases and 0 bases, with 14 bases remaining between them. This CDR3 region has 17 residues. Per the germline V gene, CDR1 is KGHSH and CDR2 is LQKENI. CDR3 in DNA: TGTGCCAGCTCACCACCCGCTAGCGCATCGTACCAAGAGACCCAGTACTTC. Its protein is CASSPPASASYQETQYF.